These 24 T cell receptor beta chains came from one sample sequenced in a study of regulatory T cells in long-lasting Graves disease. Construction of TCR beta libraries relied on iRepertoire HTBI primers and on Arm-PCR targeting CDR3 regions. Each CDR3 protein is one row after TCRdb ran MiXCR on the multiplex PCR reads. The table has more than 300,000 distinct CDR3 sequences, 15% to 20% seen once. Time point reported: newly diagnosed GD, antithyroid drugs for less than 3 months. Construction of the TCR library relied on RNA isolated from PBMCs. These data were also filed under a second study, of T cells in Graves' hyperthyroidism and ophthalmopathy.

The sample consisted of peripheral blood mononuclear cells (PBMCs), taken at new diagnosis, from a patient treated with antithyroid drugs. The source is a woman in her late teens or twenties with Graves disease.

The chain carries TRBV20-1 and TRBJ2-5, with TRBD1 matching over 11 bases. The V gene end was trimmed by 3 bases and the J gene end by 2 bases; junction bases not matched to a gene: 8. Germline CDR1 DFQATT, CDR2 SNEGSKA (reference sequence). The CDR3 covers 16 residues. This CDR3 reads CSASAGTGGRQETQYF. The CDR3 DNA reads as TGCAGTGCTAGTGCAGGGACAGGGGGTCGACAAGAGACCCAGTACTTC.

This clonotype showed up many times. This chain joins TRBV30 and TRBJ1-6; D gene ambiguous. Germline V gives CDR1 GTSNPN, CDR2 SVGIG (reference sequence). The CDR3 runs 13 residues. V dropped 2 bases and J dropped 8 bases, with 10 bases sitting between them. The CDR3 region is CAWSLDLDSPLHF. The CDR3 coding sequence is TGTGCCTGGAGTCTTGACTTAGATTCACCCCTCCACTTT.

Ten or more counts support this clonotype. This chain links TRBV2 with TRBJ1-5; 9 bases match TRBD1. The CDR3 spans 16 residues. Germline V CDR1 and CDR2: SNHLY, FYNNEI. The junction had 5 bases not matched to a gene; V was cut back by 1 base and J by 4 bases. CDR3 loop: CASSEDLGQGNQPQHF. The CDR3 nucleotides are TGTGCCAGCAGTGAAGACCTGGGACAGGGAAATCAGCCCCAGCATTTT.

A note on this clonotype: It may be a read error: a sequence one base away is much more abundant. The CDR3 carries no conserved terminal phenylalanine or tryptophan, so it likely arises from a read error. The chain has TRBV18 and TRBJ1-1; possible D gene TRBD1, 5 bases. Germline V gives CDR1 KGHSH, CDR2 LQKENI. The CDR3 has 11 residues. V lost 8 bases and J 1 base, leaving 5 bases between the germline ends. CDR3 in amino acids: CASTGNTEAFS. The CDR3 DNA reads TGTGCCAGCACAGGGAACACTGAAGCTTTCTCT.

The table lists this clonotype with many counts. The rearrangement links TRBV11-2 to TRBJ1-2; D call uncertain. Trimming shortened V by 1 base and J by 0 bases, and 9 bases separated the two germline ends. This CDR3 is built from 15 residues. Germline V gene data show CDR1 as SGHAT and CDR2 as FQNNGV. This CDR3 is CASSLGDVPNYGYTF. The CDR3 nucleotides read TGTGCCAGCAGCTTAGGTGACGTACCTAACTATGGCTACACCTTC.

This clonotype has more than one count but fewer than ten. The chain combines TRBV10-2 with TRBJ2-7; 10 bases are shared with TRBD2. Trimming took 3 bases from V and 2 from J; bases not matched to a gene: 10. The CDR3 is made up of 17 amino acids. The V gene's germline CDR1 is WSHSY and CDR2 SAAADI. The CDR3 DNA reads TGCGCCAGCAGTGATTACCAGCGGGAGGGACCTACCTACGAGCAGTACTTC. As protein: CASSDYQREGPTYEQYF.

Ten or more counts support this clonotype. V and J are TRBV18 and TRBJ2-2, with 12 bases matching TRBD1. The length of the CDR3 is 16 residues. V lost 1 base, J lost 4 bases, and 1 base stayed unmatched. From germline, CDR1 is KGHSH and CDR2 LQKENI. CDR3 sequence (DNA): TGTGCCAGCTCACCACGGGACAGGGGGCGCACCGGGGAGCTGTTTTTT. Translation gives CASSPRDRGRTGELFF. Combining the CDR3 with reference TRBV18 and TRBJ2-2 gives the whole variable domain NAGVMQNPRHLVRRRGQEARLRCSPMKGHSHVYWYRQLPEEGLKFMVYLQKENIIDESGMPKERFSAEFPKEGPSILRIQQVVRGDSAAYFCASSPRDRGRTGELFFGEGSRLTVL.

The chain carries TRBV29-1 and TRBJ2-3; TRBD2 aligns across 13 bases. The CDR3 covers 18 residues. V was clipped by 5 bases and J by 0 bases; unmatched bases: 11. Germline V gene sequence: CDR1 SQVTM, CDR2 ANQGSEA. The CDR3 loop reads CSVRPGLAGTPSTDTQYF. CDR3 DNA: TGCAGCGTTAGACCGGGACTAGCGGGGACACCTAGCACAGATACGCAGTATTTT.

This clonotype was detected ten times or more. The chain combines TRBV20-1 with TRBJ2-1, with TRBD2 identical over 7 bases. The CDR3 runs to 15 residues. With 1 base clipped from V and 7 bases from J, the junction kept 10 bases outside the gene matches. Per the germline V gene, CDR1 is DFQATT and CDR2 is SNEGSKA (reference sequence). The CDR3 here is CSARVLAGIRNEQFF. Written as DNA, the CDR3 is TGCAGTGCTAGAGTGTTAGCGGGTATTCGGAATGAGCAGTTCTTC.

This clonotype was picked up many times. The J gene is TRBJ1-1, the V gene TRBV28; 7 nucleotides agree with TRBD1. The V gene's germline CDR1 is MDHEN and CDR2 SYDVKM. The CDR3 is made up of 13 amino acids. The V and J ends lost 5 bases and 9 bases, in that order; junction bases with no gene match: 9. In DNA, the CDR3 is TGTGCCAGCAGTCAAACGACAGGGTGGAAAGCTTTCTTT. Translation: CASSQTTGWKAFF.

At least ten counts were recorded for this clonotype. The chain links TRBV2 to TRBJ1-2; D is perhaps TRBD1 (5 bases). The germline V gene has CDR1 SNHLY and CDR2 FYNNEI. This CDR3 has 14 amino acids. V lost 2 bases to trimming and J lost 6 bases, with 13 bases between them. The CDR3 sequence: CASSEQWGPDGYTF. DNA for the CDR3: TGTGCCAGCAGTGAACAGTGGGGCCCCGATGGCTACACCTTC.

This clonotype was recorded a few times. V and J are TRBV3-1 and TRBJ2-7; 7 bases are a match to TRBD2. Trimming cost V 4 bases and J 3 bases; bases outside gene matches: 6. CDR1 is LGHDT and CDR2 is YNNKEL in the germline V gene (reference sequence). CDR3 size: 14 residues. The CDR3 DNA follows: TGTGCCAGCAGCCTCCCGGGAGGATTCTACGAGCAGTACTTC. Protein product: CASSLPGGFYEQYF.

This clonotype has a handful of counts. V usage is TRBV15 and J usage is TRBJ2-7; D tentatively reads TRBD1 or TRBD2 (5 bases each). This CDR3 has 13 amino acids. Trimming left V 2 bases short and J 4 bases short, with 9 bases between. Germline V gives CDR1 LNHNV, CDR2 YYDKDF (reference sequence). CDR3 bases: TGTGCCACCAGCAGAAGAGGGGCGTACGAGCAGTACTTC. This encodes CATSRRGAYEQYF.

This clonotype was recorded many times. The V gene is TRBV28, the J gene TRBJ2-5; tentatively, D is TRBD2 (5 bases). V lost 6 bases, J lost 2 bases, and 16 bases lay in between. Germline V gives CDR1 MDHEN, CDR2 SYDVKM. The CDR3 sequence is 15 residues long. CDR3 in DNA: TGTGCCAGCAGAAAGCCGACTGGGAGTCAAGAGACCCAGTACTTC. Translated, it gives CASRKPTGSQETQYF.

The chain uses TRBV27 and TRBJ1-5; D is perhaps TRBD1 (5 bases). V lost 3 bases and J lost 7, with 13 bases in between. The CDR3 covers 14 residues. Germline V gene lookup returns CDR1 MNHEY and CDR2 SMNVEV (reference sequence). The CDR3, as DNA: TGTGCCAGCAGTTTCGCAGGGAGGGAGCAGCCCCAGCATTTT. Translation gives CASSFAGREQPQHF.

The table lists this clonotype with many counts. The rearrangement uses TRBV7-8 and TRBJ2-5, with D possibly matching TRBD2 (5 bases). The germline CDR1 and CDR2 sequences are SGHVS and FQNEAQ. V gave up 3 bases and J gave up 3 bases, with 8 bases separating them. The CDR3 covers 13 residues. CDR3 residues: CASSFHGKETQYF. CDR3 sequence (DNA): TGTGCCAGCAGCTTCCACGGGAAAGAGACCCAGTACTTC.

This clonotype appeared many times. The CDR3 loop reads CSARDAGGINTQYF. CDR3 DNA sequence: TGCAGTGCTAGAGATGCGGGAGGTATAAATACGCAGTATTTT. The V call is TRBV20-1, the J call TRBJ2-3; 8 bases are shared with TRBD2. Germline V gene data show CDR1 as DFQATT and CDR2 as SNEGSKA (reference sequence). J gave up 7 bases and V 0 bases, and 6 bases lay outside the gene matches. This CDR3 contains 14 residues.

This clonotype showed up many times. The gene calls are TRBV5-1 and TRBJ2-2; D unresolved. Trimming shortened V by 0 bases and J by 2 bases, and 2 bases separated the two germline ends. Germline loops: CDR1 SGHRS, CDR2 YFSETQ. This CDR3 has 13 amino acids. The CDR3 coding sequence is TGCGCCAGCAGCTTGGACAACACCGGGGAGCTGTTTTTT. It is translated as CASSLDNTGELFF.

Details on this clonotype: The junction does not match germline at one end; this may be a read error. The V gene is TRBV14, the J gene TRBJ2-6; perhaps TRBD1 as D (5 bases). The CDR3 runs to 16 residues. The germline CDR1 and CDR2 sequences are SGHDN and FVKESK. DNA for the CDR3: TGTGCCAGCAGCCATGGCCGGTTCTCTGGGGCCAACATCCTGACTTTC. Its translation: CASSHGRFSGANILTF.

This clonotype showed up many times. The genes are TRBV5-1 and TRBJ2-2; the match to TRBD2 covers 10 bases. The V segment lost 5 bases and the J segment 0 bases; nucleotides outside the gene matches: 7. CDR1 is SGHRS and CDR2 is YFSETQ in the germline V gene. CDR3 size: 17 residues. CDR3 loop: CASRALAGATNTGELFF. In DNA form, the CDR3 reads TGCGCCAGCAGAGCTCTAGCGGGGGCCACGAACACCGGGGAGCTGTTTTTT.

At least ten counts were recorded for this clonotype. The chain recombines TRBV6-2 or TRBV6-3 with TRBJ2-1, with TRBD1 matching 7 bases. Germline V gene lookup returns CDR1 MNHEY and CDR2 SVGEGT. V lost 4 bases to trimming and J lost 0 bases; unmatched junction nucleotides: 3. This CDR3 is built from 15 residues. The CDR3 here is CASSLQGSSYNEQFF. As DNA, the CDR3 is TGTGCCAGCAGTTTACAGGGGAGCTCCTACAATGAGCAGTTCTTC.

This clonotype was seen a handful of times. The genes are TRBV29-1 and TRBJ2-1; D may be TRBD2 (6 bases). Trimming left V 4 bases short and J 4 bases short, with 14 bases between. Germline CDR1 is SQVTM and CDR2 is ANQGSEA. This CDR3 contains 14 residues. CDR3 sequence reads: CSVVWGGSYNEQFF. The CDR3 coding sequence is TGCAGCGTTGTTTGGGGAGGTTCATACAATGAGCAGTTCTTC.

CDR3 nucleotide sequence: TGTGCCATCAGTGAGCCAATAGGGCTTTCTAATACGCAGTATTTT. It yields the protein CAISEPIGLSNTQYF. The chain combines TRBV10-3 with TRBJ2-3; D is uncertain. Germline V gene lookup returns CDR1 ENHRY and CDR2 SYGVKD. This CDR3 is built from 15 residues. V lost 2 bases to trimming and J lost 7 bases, with 16 bases between them.

Note on this clonotype: A much larger clonotype is one base distant, so this may be a read error. The J gene is TRBJ1-1, the V gene TRBV6-2 or TRBV6-3; a weak D match, TRBD1 (5 bases). Germline values: CDR1 MNHEY, CDR2 SVGEGT. The CDR3 contains 14 residues. CDR3 nucleotides: TGTGCCAGCAGTGAATACCCGACGGACACTGATGCTTTCTTT. Encoded protein: CASSEYPTDTDAFF.